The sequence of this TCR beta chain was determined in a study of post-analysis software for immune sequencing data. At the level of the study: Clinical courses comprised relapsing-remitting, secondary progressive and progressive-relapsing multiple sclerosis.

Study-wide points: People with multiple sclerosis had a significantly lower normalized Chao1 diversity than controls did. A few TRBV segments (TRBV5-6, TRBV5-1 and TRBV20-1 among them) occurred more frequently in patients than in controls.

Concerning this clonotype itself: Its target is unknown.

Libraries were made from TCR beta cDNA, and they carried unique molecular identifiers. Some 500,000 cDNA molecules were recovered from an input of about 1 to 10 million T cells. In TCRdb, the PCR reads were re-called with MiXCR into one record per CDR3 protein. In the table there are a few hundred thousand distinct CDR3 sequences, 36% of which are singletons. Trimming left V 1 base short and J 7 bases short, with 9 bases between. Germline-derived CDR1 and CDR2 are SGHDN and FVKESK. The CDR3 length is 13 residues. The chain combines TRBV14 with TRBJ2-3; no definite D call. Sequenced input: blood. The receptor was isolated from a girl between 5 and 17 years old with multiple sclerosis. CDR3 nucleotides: TGTGCCAGCAGCCAAGTGCCAGGTCATACGCAGTATTTT. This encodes CASSQVPGHTQYF. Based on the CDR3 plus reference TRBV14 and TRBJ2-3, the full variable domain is EAGVTQFPSHSVIEKGQTVTLRCDPISGHDNLYWYRRVMGKEIKFLLHFVKESKQDESGMPNNRFLAERTGGTYSTLKVQPAELEDSGVYFCASSQVPGHTQYFGPGTRLTVL.